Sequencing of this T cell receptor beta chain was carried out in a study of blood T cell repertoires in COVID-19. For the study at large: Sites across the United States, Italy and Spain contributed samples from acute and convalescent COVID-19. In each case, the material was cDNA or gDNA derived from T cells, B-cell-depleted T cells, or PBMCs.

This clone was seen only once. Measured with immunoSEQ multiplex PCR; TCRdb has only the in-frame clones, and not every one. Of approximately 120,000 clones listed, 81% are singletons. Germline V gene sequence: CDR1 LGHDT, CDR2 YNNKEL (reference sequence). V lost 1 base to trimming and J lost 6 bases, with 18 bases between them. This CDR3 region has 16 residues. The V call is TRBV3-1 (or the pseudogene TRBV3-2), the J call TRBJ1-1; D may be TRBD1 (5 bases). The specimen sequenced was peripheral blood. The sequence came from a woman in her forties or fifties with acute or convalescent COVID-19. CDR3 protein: CASSQGVAGGFPEAFF. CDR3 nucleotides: TGTGCCAGCAGCCAAGGGGTGGCCGGGGGGTTCCCTGAAGCTTTCTTT.